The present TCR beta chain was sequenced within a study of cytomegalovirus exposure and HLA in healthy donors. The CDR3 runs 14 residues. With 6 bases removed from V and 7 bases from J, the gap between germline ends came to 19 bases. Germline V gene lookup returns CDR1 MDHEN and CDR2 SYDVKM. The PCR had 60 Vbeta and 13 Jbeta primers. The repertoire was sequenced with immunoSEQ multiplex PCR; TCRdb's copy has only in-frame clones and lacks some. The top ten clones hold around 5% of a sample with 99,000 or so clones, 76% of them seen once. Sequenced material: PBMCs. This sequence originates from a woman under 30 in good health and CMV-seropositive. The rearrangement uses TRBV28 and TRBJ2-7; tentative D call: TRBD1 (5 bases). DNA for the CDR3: TGTGCCAGCAGGGTAGGGGTCCCCAGGGTGGAGCAGTACTTC. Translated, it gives CASRVGVPRVEQYF.